This TCR beta chain was recorded in a study of identifying expanded T cells in peripheral blood. The study's findings and limits: Differentially abundant clones: 0.95 to 1.5 between replicates, about 15 at approximately 14 days, 19 to 20 at four.

As regards this clone: What it binds is not known.

The table came from immunoSEQ multiplex PCR; TCRdb's copy has only in-frame clones and leaves some out. The repertoire consists of 100,000 to 150,000 clones, with around 88% occurring once and the leading ten covering 8.4%. V lost 2 bases and J 6 bases, leaving 2 bases between the germline ends. The CDR3 is made up of 10 amino acids. Per germline, CDR1 GTSNPN and CDR2 SVGIG (reference sequence). The TCR comes from a person between 18 and 70 years old in good health. Sequencing used blood. V and J are TRBV30 and TRBJ1-3; D ambiguous. CDR3 sequence: CAWSKNTIYF. CDR3 DNA sequence: TGTGCCTGGAGTAAAAACACCATATATTTT.